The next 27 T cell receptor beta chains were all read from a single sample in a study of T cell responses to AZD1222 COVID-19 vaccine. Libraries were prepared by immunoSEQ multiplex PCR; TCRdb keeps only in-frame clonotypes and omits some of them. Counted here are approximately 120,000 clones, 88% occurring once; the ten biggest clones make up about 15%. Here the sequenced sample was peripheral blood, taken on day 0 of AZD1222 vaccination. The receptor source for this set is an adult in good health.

CDR3 coding DNA: TGTGCCAGCGAGGGACAGGGAATAACCGGGGAGCTGTTTTTT. Its translation is CASEGQGITGELFF. V and J are TRBV3-1 (or the pseudogene TRBV3-2) and TRBJ2-2; 9 bases are a match to TRBD1. J was trimmed by 5 bases and V by 8 bases; bases with no gene match: 6. The CDR3 spans 14 residues. Germline loops: CDR1 LGHDT, CDR2 YNNKEL (reference sequence).

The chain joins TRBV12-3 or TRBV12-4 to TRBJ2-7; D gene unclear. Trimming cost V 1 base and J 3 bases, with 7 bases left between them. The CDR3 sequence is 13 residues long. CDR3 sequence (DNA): TGTGCCAGCAGTTTAGGGCAGCTCTACGAGCAGTACTTC. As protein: CASSLGQLYEQYF.

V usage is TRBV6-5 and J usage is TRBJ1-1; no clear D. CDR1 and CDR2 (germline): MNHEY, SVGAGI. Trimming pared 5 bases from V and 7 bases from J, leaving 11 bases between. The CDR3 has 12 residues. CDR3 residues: CASSLPWGEAFF. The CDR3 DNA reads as TGTGCCAGCAGTCTCCCATGGGGTGAAGCTTTCTTT.

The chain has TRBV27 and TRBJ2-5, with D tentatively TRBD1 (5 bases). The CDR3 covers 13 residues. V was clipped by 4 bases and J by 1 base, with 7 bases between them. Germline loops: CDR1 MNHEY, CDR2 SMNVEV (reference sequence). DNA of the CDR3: TGTGCCAGCAGTTGGGGCCGCCAAGAGACCCAGTACTTC. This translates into CASSWGRQETQYF.

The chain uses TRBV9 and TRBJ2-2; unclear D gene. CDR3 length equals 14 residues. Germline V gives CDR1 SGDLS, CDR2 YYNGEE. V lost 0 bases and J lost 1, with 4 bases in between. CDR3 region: CASSVVMNTGELFF. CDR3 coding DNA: TGTGCCAGCAGCGTAGTCATGAACACCGGGGAGCTGTTTTTT.

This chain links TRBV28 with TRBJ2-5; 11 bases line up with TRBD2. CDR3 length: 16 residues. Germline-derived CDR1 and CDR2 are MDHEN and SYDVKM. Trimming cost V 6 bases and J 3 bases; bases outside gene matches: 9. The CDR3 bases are TGTGCCAGCAGACCTCTTAGCGGGGGGGCCAAAGAGACCCAGTACTTC. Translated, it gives CASRPLSGGAKETQYF.

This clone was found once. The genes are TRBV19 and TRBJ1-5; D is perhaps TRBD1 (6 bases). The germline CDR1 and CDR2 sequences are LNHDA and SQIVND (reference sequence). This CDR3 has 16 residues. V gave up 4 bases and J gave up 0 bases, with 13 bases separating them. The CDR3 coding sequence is TGTGCCAGTAGTACTACAGGGAACCCTAGCAATCAGCCCCAGCATTTT. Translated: CASSTTGNPSNQPQHF.

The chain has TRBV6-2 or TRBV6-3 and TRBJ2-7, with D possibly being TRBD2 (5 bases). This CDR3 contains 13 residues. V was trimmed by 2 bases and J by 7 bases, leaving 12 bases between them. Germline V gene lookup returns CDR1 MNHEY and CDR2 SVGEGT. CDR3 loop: CASSYGERREQYF. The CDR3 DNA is TGTGCCAGCAGTTACGGTGAGCGGAGGGAGCAGTACTTC.

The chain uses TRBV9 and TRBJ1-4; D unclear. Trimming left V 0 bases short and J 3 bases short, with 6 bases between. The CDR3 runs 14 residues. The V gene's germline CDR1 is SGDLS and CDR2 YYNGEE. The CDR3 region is CASSVGVANEKLFF. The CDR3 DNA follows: TGTGCCAGCAGCGTAGGGGTTGCTAATGAAAAACTGTTTTTT.

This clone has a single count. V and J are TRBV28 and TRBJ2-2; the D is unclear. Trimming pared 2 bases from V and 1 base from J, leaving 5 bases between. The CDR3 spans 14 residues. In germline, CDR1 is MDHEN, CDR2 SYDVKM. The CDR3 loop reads CASSLRGNTGELFF. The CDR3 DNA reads TGTGCCAGCAGTTTAAGAGGGAACACCGGGGAGCTGTTTTTT.

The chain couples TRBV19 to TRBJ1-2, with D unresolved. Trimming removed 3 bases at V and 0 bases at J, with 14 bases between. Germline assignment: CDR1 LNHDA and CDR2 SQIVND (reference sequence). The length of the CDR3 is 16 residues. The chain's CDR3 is CASSIPGSTTNYGYTF. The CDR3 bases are TGTGCCAGTAGTATCCCGGGGTCAACAACTAACTATGGCTACACCTTC.

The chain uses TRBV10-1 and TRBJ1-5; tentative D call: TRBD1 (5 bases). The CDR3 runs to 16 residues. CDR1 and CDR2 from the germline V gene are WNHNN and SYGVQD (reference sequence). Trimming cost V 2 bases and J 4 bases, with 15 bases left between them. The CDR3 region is CASSEPRPGRNQPQHF. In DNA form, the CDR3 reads TGCGCCAGCAGTGAGCCCCGCCCGGGACGGAATCAGCCCCAGCATTTT.

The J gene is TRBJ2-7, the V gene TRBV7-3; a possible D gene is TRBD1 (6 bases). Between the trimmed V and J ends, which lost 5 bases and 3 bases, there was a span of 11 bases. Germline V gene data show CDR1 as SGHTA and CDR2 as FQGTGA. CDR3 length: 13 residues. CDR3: CASSRTGLYEQYF. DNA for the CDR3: TGTGCCAGCAGCCGAACAGGGCTCTACGAGCAGTACTTC.

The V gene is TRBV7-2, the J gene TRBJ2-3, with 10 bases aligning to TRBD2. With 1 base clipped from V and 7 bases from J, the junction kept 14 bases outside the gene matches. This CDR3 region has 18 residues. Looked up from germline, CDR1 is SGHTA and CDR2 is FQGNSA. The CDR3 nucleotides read TGTGCCAGCAGCTTAGTTGGGGGGGCTAGCGGGAGTTGGTATACGCAGTATTTT. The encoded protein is CASSLVGGASGSWYTQYF.

CDR3 sequence: CASSDQDIEAFF. CDR3 nucleotide sequence: TGTGCCAGCAGTGACCAGGACATTGAAGCTTTCTTT. The genes are TRBV25-1 and TRBJ1-1; maybe TRBD1 (5 bases). V lost 3 bases and J 7 bases, leaving 9 bases between the germline ends. CDR1 is MGHDK, CDR2 SYGVNS, per germline. The CDR3 loop spans 12 amino acids.

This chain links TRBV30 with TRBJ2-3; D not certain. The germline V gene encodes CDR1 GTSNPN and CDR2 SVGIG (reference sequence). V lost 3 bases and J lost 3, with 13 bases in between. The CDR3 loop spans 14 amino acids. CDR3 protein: CAWRTPRPTDTQYF. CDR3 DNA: TGTGCCTGGAGGACCCCACGACCAACAGATACGCAGTATTTT.

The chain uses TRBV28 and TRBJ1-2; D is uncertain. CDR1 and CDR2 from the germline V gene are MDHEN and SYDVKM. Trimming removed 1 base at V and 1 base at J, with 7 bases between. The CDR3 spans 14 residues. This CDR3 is CASSLSAFNYGYTF. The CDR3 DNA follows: TGTGCCAGCAGTTTATCGGCCTTTAACTATGGCTACACCTTC.

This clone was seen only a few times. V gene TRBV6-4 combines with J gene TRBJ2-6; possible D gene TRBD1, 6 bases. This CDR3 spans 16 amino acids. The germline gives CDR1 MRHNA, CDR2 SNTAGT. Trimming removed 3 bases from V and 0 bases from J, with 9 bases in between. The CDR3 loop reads CASSETGSSGANVLTF. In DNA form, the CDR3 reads TGTGCCAGCAGTGAGACAGGTTCCTCTGGGGCCAACGTCCTGACTTTC.

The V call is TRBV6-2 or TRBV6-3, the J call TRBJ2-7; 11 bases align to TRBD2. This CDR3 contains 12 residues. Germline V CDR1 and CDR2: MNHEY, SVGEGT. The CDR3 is CASSSGTSGPHV. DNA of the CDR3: TGTGCCAGCAGTTCCGGGACTAGCGGACCTCACGTC.

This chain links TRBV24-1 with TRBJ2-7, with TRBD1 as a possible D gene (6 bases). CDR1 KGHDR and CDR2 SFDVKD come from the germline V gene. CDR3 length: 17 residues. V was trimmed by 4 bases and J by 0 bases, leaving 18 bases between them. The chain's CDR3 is CATSEYTGTQSSYEQYV. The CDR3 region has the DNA TGTGCCACCAGTGAGTACACCGGGACACAATCCTCCTACGAGCAGTACGTC.

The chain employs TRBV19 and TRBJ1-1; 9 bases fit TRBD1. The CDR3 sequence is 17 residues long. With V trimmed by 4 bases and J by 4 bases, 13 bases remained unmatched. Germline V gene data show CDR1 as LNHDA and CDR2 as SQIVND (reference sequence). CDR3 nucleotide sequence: TGTGCCAGTAGTACCTTCCGGACAGGGGTACTTGGCACTGAAGCTTTCTTT. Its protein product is CASSTFRTGVLGTEAFF.

CDR3 nucleotide sequence: TGTGCCGGGACGATGATAGCGGGGGGTACTAGCACAGATACGCAGTATTTT. Translated, it gives CAGTMIAGGTSTDTQYF. V usage is TRBV27 and J usage is TRBJ2-3; 10 bases agree with TRBD2. Germline trimming cut 11 bases from V and 0 bases from J; bases unmatched to any gene: 14. The CDR3 has 17 amino acids. Per the germline V gene, CDR1 is MNHEY and CDR2 is SMNVEV (reference sequence).

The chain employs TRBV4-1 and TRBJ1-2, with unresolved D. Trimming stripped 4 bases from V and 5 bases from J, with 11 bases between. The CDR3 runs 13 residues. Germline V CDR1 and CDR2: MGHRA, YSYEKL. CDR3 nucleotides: TGCGCCAGCAGCCGCGGAGGTTCGTATGGCTACACCTTC. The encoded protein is CASSRGGSYGYTF.

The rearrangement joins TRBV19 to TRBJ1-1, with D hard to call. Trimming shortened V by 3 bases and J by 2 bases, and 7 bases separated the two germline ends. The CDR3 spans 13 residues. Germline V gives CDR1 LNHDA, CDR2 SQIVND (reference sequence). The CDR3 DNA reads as TGTGCCAGTAGTATTATCAGAAACACTGAAGCTTTCTTT. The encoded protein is CASSIIRNTEAFF.

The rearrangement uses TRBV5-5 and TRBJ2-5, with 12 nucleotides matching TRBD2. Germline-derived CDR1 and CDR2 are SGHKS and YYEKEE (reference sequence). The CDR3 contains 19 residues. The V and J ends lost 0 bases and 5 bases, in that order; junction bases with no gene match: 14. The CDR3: CASSLARASGRASQETQYF. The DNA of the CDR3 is TGTGCCAGCAGCTTGGCCAGGGCTAGCGGGAGGGCCTCGCAGGAGACCCAGTACTTC.

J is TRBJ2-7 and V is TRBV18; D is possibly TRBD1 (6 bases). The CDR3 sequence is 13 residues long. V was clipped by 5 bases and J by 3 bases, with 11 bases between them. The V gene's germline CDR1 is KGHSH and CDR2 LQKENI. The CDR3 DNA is TGTGCCAGCTCAAGGGACACCTACTACGAGCAGTACTTC. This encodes CASSRDTYYEQYF. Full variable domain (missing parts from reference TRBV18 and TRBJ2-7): NAGVMQNPRHLVRRRGQEARLRCSPMKGHSHVYWYRQLPEEGLKFMVYLQKENIIDESGMPKERFSAEFPKEGPSILRIQQVVRGDSAAYFCASSRDTYYEQYFGPGTRLTVT.

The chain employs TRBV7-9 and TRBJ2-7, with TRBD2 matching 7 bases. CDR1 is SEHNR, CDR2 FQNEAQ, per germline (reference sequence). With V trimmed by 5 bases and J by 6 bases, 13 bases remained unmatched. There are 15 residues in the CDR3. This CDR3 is CASSPGTTDLAEQYV. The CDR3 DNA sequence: TGTGCCAGCAGCCCCGGGACTACCGACCTGGCCGAGCAGTACGTC.